Here is one T cell receptor (beta chain) with its context. The target antigen is unknown. This sample was included in a study of T cells in narcolepsy. Turning to the study itself: Healthy controls were enrolled alongside patients with narcolepsy type 1 or type 2.

Points from the study as a whole: Some memory CD4+ repertoires had no autoreactive clone sequences. Comparing one patient's CSF and blood CD4+ clonotypes highlighted HCRT- and TRIB2-specific autoreactive clonotypes.

TCRdb's table, derived via immunoSEQ multiplex PCR, lists solely in-frame clones and lacks some. The sample holds tens of thousands of clones, around 83% seen once. The receptor was derived from a human donor with narcolepsy. Source material: CD45RA- memory CD4+ T cells from PBMCs.

CDR3 sequence (DNA): TGTGCCAGCAGAACAGGGCGAGAAAACACTGAAGCTTTCTTT. It codes for CASRTGRENTEAFF. The J gene is TRBJ1-1, the V gene TRBV6-5; a possible D gene is TRBD1 (6 bases). Germline CDR1 MNHEY, CDR2 SVGAGI. The CDR3 covers 14 residues. V lost 6 bases and J lost 2, with 13 bases in between.